This T cell receptor (beta chain) was sequenced during a study of cytomegalovirus exposure and HLA in healthy donors. The wider study: Out of approximately 170 million T cells, an earlier analysis found roughly 110 million unique TCR beta sequences in total. Of all 400 or so donors who were genotyped, roughly 81% belonged to the Caucasian-associated ancestry cluster. Study-level findings and limits: No immune exposure information besides CMV serostatus was available.

About this clone: What it binds is unknown.

A multiplex PCR was run with 60 Vbeta primers and 13 Jbeta primers. Here immunoSEQ multiplex PCR was the method, and the copy in TCRdb shows in-frame clones only, minus some. The sample shows 84,000 or so clones, about two thirds of them seen only once. The CDR3 has 14 amino acids. Germline assignment: CDR1 LGHNA and CDR2 YNFKEQ. The germline V and J ends were trimmed by 5 bases and 5 bases, with 12 bases remaining between them. The sample consisted of PBMCs. This receptor was identified in a woman in her twenties or thirties in good health and CMV-seropositive. The rearrangement links TRBV4-2 to TRBJ1-4; tentative D call: TRBD1 (5 bases). Written as DNA, the CDR3 is TGTGCCAGCAGCTTAAACCGGGGGAATGAAAAACTGTTTTTT. It yields the protein CASSLNRGNEKLFF.